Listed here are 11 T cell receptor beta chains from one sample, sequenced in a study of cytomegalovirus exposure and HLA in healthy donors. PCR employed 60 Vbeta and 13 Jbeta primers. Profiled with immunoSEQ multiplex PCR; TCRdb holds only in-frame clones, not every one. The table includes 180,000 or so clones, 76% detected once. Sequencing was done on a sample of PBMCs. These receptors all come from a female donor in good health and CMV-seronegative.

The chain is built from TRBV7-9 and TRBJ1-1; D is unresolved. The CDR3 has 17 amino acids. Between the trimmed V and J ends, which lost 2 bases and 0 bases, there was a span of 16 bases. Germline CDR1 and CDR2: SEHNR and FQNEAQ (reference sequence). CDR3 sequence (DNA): TGTGCCAGCAGCTTATGGCGCGGAGGCTTCATGAACACTGAAGCTTTCTTT. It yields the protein CASSLWRGGFMNTEAFF.

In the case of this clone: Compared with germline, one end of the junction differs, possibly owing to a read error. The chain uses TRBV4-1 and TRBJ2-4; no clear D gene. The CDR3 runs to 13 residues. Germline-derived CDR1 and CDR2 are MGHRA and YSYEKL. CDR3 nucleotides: TGCGCCACCCGTGGAACAGCCGAAAACATTCAGTACTTC. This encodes CATRGTAENIQYF.

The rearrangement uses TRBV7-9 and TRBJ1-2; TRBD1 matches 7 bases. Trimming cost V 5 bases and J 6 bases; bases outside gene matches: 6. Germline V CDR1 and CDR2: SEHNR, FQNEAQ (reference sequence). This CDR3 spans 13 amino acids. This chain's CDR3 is CASSLLGTDGYTF. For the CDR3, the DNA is TGTGCCAGCAGCCTGCTGGGGACAGATGGCTACACCTTC.

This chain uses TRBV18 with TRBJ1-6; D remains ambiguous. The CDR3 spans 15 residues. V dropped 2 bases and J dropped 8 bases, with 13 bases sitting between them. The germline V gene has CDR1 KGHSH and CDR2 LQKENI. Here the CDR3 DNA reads TGTGCCAGCTCACCAACCGGGGAGGGTTATTCACCCCTCCACTTT. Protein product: CASSPTGEGYSPLHF.

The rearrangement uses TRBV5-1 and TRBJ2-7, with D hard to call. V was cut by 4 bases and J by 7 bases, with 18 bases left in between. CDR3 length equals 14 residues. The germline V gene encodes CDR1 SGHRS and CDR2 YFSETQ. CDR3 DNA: TGCGCCAGCAGCACCGAGAACCCTACGCTAGAGCAGTACTTC. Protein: CASSTENPTLEQYF. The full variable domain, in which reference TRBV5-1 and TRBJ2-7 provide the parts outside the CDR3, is KAGVTQTPRYLIKTRGQQVTLSCSPISGHRSVSWYQQTPGQGLQFLFEYFSETQRNKGNFPGRFSGRQFSNSRSEMNVSTLELGDSALYLCASSTENPTLEQYFGPGTRLTVT.

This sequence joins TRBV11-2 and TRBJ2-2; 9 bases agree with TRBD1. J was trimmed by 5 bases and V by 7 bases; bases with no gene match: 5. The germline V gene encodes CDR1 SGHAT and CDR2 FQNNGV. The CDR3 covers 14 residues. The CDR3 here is CASTETGGTGELFF. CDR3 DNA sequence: TGTGCCAGCACCGAGACAGGGGGGACCGGGGAGCTGTTTTTT. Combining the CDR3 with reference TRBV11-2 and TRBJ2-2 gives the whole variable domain EAGVAQSPRYKIIEKRQSVAFWCNPISGHATLYWYQQILGQGPKLLIQFQNNGVVDDSQLPKDRFSAERLKGVDSTLKIQPAKLEDSAVYLCASTETGGTGELFFGEGSRLTVL.

CDR3 amino acids: CASSLLGGAGANVLTF. CDR3 sequence (DNA): TGCGCCAGCAGCCTGCTTGGGGGCGCGGGGGCCAACGTCCTGACTTTC. The chain recombines TRBV4-3 with TRBJ2-6; D might be TRBD1 (6 bases). CDR1 and CDR2 from the germline V gene are LGHNA and YSLEER. The CDR3 totals 16 residues. The germline V and J ends were trimmed by 4 bases and 4 bases, with 14 bases remaining between them.

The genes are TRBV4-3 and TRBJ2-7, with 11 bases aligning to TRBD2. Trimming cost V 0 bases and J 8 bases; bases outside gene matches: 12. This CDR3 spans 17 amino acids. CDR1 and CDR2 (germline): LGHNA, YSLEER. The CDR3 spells CASSQDTSGSPGRQQYF. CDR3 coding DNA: TGCGCCAGCAGCCAAGATACTAGCGGGAGCCCCGGACGACAGCAGTACTTC.

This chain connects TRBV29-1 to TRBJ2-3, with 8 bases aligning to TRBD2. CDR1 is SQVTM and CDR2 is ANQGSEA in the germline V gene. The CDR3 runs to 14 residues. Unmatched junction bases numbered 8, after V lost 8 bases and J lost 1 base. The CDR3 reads CSSRTSTGTDTQYF. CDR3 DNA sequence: TGCAGCTCACGGACTAGCACGGGCACAGATACGCAGTATTTT.

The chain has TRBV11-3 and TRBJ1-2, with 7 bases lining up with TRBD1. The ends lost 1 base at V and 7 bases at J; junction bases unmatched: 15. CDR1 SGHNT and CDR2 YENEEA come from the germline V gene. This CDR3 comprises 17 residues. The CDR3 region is CASSLVEKRQGFTGYTF. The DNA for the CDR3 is TGTGCCAGCAGCTTAGTAGAAAAGAGACAGGGCTTTACTGGCTACACCTTC.

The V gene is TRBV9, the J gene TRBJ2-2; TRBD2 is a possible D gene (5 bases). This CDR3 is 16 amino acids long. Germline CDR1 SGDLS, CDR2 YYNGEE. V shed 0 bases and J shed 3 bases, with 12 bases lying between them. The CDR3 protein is CASSVGPGTDTGELFF. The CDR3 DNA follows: TGTGCCAGCAGCGTAGGTCCGGGAACCGACACCGGGGAGCTGTTTTTT.